The clone carrying this T cell receptor beta chain was counted at least ten times. As yet, its antigen is unknown. Memory CD4+ cells were defined as CD4+CD45RO+CD25-. After constant-region reverse-primer amplification, full-length variable regions underwent semi-nested PCR with Nested Universal Primer A. Via MiXCR, TCRdb re-called the 5' RACE reads, giving one row per CDR3 protein. The sample carries roughly 64,000 distinct CDR3 sequences, around a fifth recorded once. Between the trimmed V and J ends, which lost 5 bases and 6 bases, there was a span of 5 bases. The CDR3 runs 11 residues. Study-level points and caveats: In terms of TCR gene usage, tumor memory CD4+ T cells clustered together with blood and lymph node memory CD4+ cells, as well as with lymph node naive CD4+ cells.

Sample: memory CD4+ T cells sorted from a lymph node. Indicated subset: memory CD4+ T cells, CD4+CD45RO+CD25-. This sequence was found in a female donor with breast cancer. V is TRBV12-3 or TRBV12-4 and J is TRBJ1-3; D uncertain. The CDR3 DNA follows: TGTGCCAGCAGTCCGACAAACACCATATATTTT. Translated: CASSPTNTIYF.